This T cell receptor (beta chain) was retrieved from a study of post-analysis software for immune sequencing data. Points from the study as a whole: Among five TRBV segments more frequent in patients than controls were TRBV5-6, TRBV5-1 and TRBV20-1.

Unique molecular identifiers were present in the TCR beta cDNA libraries. TCRdb recomputed calls from the PCR reads with MiXCR, one row per CDR3 protein. The sample has 430,000 or so distinct CDR3 sequences, roughly 40% seen once. Comment on this clonotype: Its antigen is currently unknown.

Germline V CDR1 and CDR2: MNHEY, SVGAGI. The CDR3 is 15 residues long. Trimming stripped 6 bases from V and 0 bases from J, with 15 bases between. The chain joins TRBV6-5 to TRBJ2-7; D possibly corresponds to TRBD2 (6 bases). The sequence was collected from a girl aged 2 to 9 with multiple sclerosis. The material sequenced was blood. The CDR3 reads CASRGAGLSSYEQYF. CDR3 DNA: TGTGCCAGCAGAGGGGCGGGGCTGAGCTCCTACGAGCAGTACTTC.